Detailed here is one T cell receptor beta chain. Trimming cost V 0 bases and J 0 bases; bases outside gene matches: 1. In germline, CDR1 is LGHNA, CDR2 YNFKEQ. This CDR3 region has 15 residues. This sample is part of a study of blood T cell repertoires in COVID-19. Cohort assignment relied on participant-reported clinical history. TCRdb keeps only in-frame clones here, not all; method: immunoSEQ multiplex PCR. The sample has around 400,000 clones; under 85% are singletons. The chain is built from TRBV4-2 and TRBJ1-1, with 7 bases that match TRBD1. Sequences were obtained from PBMCs or T cells enriched from blood (not recorded which). The TCR sequence derives from a woman in her forties or fifties who had recovered from COVID-19. The CDR3 region is CASSQEGQMNTEAFF. CDR3 DNA sequence: TGTGCCAGCAGCCAAGAGGGACAGATGAACACTGAAGCTTTCTTT.